These 21 T cell receptor beta chains came from one sample sequenced in a study of CD8 T cell repertoires and HIV-1 epitope variants. Here immunoSEQ multiplex PCR was the method, and the copy in TCRdb shows in-frame clones only, minus some. The table includes about 90,000 clones, roughly 80% detected once. The sample comprised uncultured baseline CD8+ T cells from peripheral blood mononuclear cells (PBMCs). The receptor source for this set is a male donor with HIV.

The V gene is TRBV5-1, the J gene TRBJ2-2; D possibly uses TRBD1 or TRBD2 (5 bases each). The length of the CDR3 is 16 residues. V was trimmed by 5 bases and J by 6 bases, leaving 20 bases between them. The germline V gene encodes CDR1 SGHRS and CDR2 YFSETQ. The CDR3 DNA reads as TGCGCCAGCAGTCCGACTCCCGGGACGGCCCCCGGGGAGCTGTTTTTT. Residues: CASSPTPGTAPGELFF.

This sequence joins TRBV9 and TRBJ1-1; TRBD1 agrees at 8 bases. The CDR3 has 12 amino acids. After removal of 3 bases from V and 7 bases from J, the junction contained 2 bases not matched to a gene. Germline-derived CDR1 and CDR2 are SGDLS and YYNGEE. Written as DNA, the CDR3 is TGTGCCAGCAGCGCTGGACAGGGTGAAGCTTTCTTT. Its translation is CASSAGQGEAFF.

This chain uses TRBV28 with TRBJ2-1; 7 positions match TRBD2. The CDR3 extends over 15 amino acids. Germline CDR1 MDHEN, CDR2 SYDVKM. V shed 1 base and J 7 bases; nucleotides not matched to a gene: 7. The CDR3 here is CASSLLVGGRNEQFF. The CDR3 DNA reads as TGTGCCAGCAGTTTATTGGTGGGAGGGAGAAATGAGCAGTTCTTC.

In its sample, this clone was seen a few times. The chain has TRBV27 and TRBJ1-1, with a weak D call TRBD1 (5 bases). The CDR3 sequence is 15 residues long. V was trimmed by 3 bases and J by 0 bases, leaving 11 bases between them. Germline CDR1 MNHEY, CDR2 SMNVEV (reference sequence). The CDR3 DNA reads as TGTGCCAGCAGTTTTTCGGAGGACATGAACACTGAAGCTTTCTTT. Encoded protein: CASSFSEDMNTEAFF.

The rearrangement joins TRBV5-5 to TRBJ1-4, with unresolved D. Looked up from germline, CDR1 is SGHKS and CDR2 is YYEKEE (reference sequence). CDR3 length equals 15 residues. The V gene lost 4 bases and the J gene lost 1 base, with 11 bases spanning the gap. CDR3 amino acids: CASSLNEGTNEKLFF. CDR3 DNA sequence: TGTGCCAGCAGCCTTAATGAGGGAACTAATGAAAAACTGTTTTTT. Supplemented by reference TRBV5-5 and TRBJ1-4, the full variable domain reads DAGVTQSPTHLIKTRGQQVTLRCSPISGHKSVSWYQQVLGQGPQFIFQYYEKEERGRGNFPDRFSARQFPNYSSELNVNALLLGDSALYLCASSLNEGTNEKLFFGSGTQLSVL.

The genes are TRBV5-6 and TRBJ2-5; D is undetermined. V was trimmed by 2 bases and J by 4 bases, leaving 3 bases between them. CDR3 size: 11 residues. Per germline, CDR1 SGHDT and CDR2 YYEEEE. The CDR3 here is CASSFSETQYF. In nucleotides, the CDR3 is TGTGCCAGCAGCTTCTCAGAGACCCAGTACTTC.

The chain is built from TRBV7-3 and TRBJ2-1, with TRBD1 as a possible D gene (7 bases). The germline V gene has CDR1 SGHTA and CDR2 FQGTGA. The V end lost 2 bases, the J end lost 4 bases, and 15 bases lay between the germline ends. This CDR3 region has 16 residues. The CDR3 DNA reads as TGTGCCAGCAGCTTAGGAGGGGGCCCGGGATACAATGAGCAGTTCTTC. It encodes CASSLGGGPGYNEQFF.

The V call is TRBV18, the J call TRBJ2-2; weak D call: TRBD2 (5 bases). CDR3 length: 14 residues. Per the germline V gene, CDR1 is KGHSH and CDR2 is LQKENI. The ends were cut back, 1 base at V and 7 bases at J, with 10 bases in the middle. DNA of the CDR3: TGTGCCAGCTCACCACAGACCGCGGGCGGGGAGCTGTTTTTT. This codes for CASSPQTAGGELFF.

The J gene is TRBJ1-2, the V gene TRBV14; no reliable D call. Germline V gene lookup returns CDR1 SGHDN and CDR2 FVKESK. V was pared by 1 base and J by 5 bases, with 5 bases between. The CDR3 is 12 residues long. CDR3 sequence: CASSQVGYGYTF. CDR3 coding DNA: TGTGCCAGCAGCCAAGTAGGGTATGGCTACACCTTC.

This sequence joins TRBV19 and TRBJ1-1; D call uncertain. Germline CDR1 LNHDA, CDR2 SQIVND (reference sequence). With 5 bases removed from V and 11 bases from J, the gap between germline ends came to 15 bases. The CDR3 covers 12 residues. The CDR3 DNA reads as TGTGCCAGTAGTCCCGGCGGTGGCGAGGCTTTCTTT. Protein: CASSPGGGEAFF.

This chain uses TRBV30 with TRBJ2-7; 7 bases align to TRBD1. The CDR3 is 15 residues long. The germline gives CDR1 GTSNPN, CDR2 SVGIG (reference sequence). With 2 bases clipped from V and 6 bases from J, the junction kept 13 bases outside the gene matches. In nucleotides, the CDR3 is TGTGCCTGGAGTCTCGGCGGCAGGGGGTTCGGCGAGCAGTACTTC. Its translation: CAWSLGGRGFGEQYF.

The chain couples TRBV19 to TRBJ1-5; D is ambiguous. V shed 3 bases and J shed 7 bases, with 13 bases lying between them. The CDR3 is made up of 14 amino acids. In germline, CDR1 is LNHDA, CDR2 SQIVND (reference sequence). CDR3 residues: CASSIDTLDQPQHF. The CDR3, as DNA: TGTGCCAGTAGTATCGATACTCTGGACCAGCCCCAGCATTTT.

The chain employs TRBV5-5 and TRBJ2-7; D might be TRBD1 (6 bases). V lost 0 bases and J 0 bases, leaving 10 bases between the germline ends. This CDR3 region has 15 residues. Germline-derived CDR1 and CDR2 are SGHKS and YYEKEE (reference sequence). The CDR3 reads CASSLVGGFSYEQYF. The CDR3, as DNA: TGTGCCAGCAGCTTGGTAGGGGGTTTCTCCTACGAGCAGTACTTC.

This clone showed up just a few times. The chain uses TRBV7-8 and TRBJ2-7; maybe TRBD2 (6 bases). CDR1 and CDR2 (germline): SGHVS, FQNEAQ. The CDR3 is 13 amino acids. Trimming removed 4 bases at V and 3 bases at J, with 10 bases between. The CDR3 region is CASSWDSVYEQYF. CDR3 sequence (DNA): TGTGCCAGCAGCTGGGACTCTGTCTACGAGCAGTACTTC.

The genes are TRBV5-8 and TRBJ1-2; D gene ambiguous. V lost 1 base, J lost 3 bases, and 13 bases lay in between. The CDR3 length is 15 residues. Looked up from germline, CDR1 is SGHTS and CDR2 is YDEGEE. The CDR3 sequence is CASSLSIRFDYGYTF. CDR3 sequence (DNA): TGTGCCAGCAGCTTGTCAATTCGTTTCGACTATGGCTACACCTTC.

This rearrangement joins TRBV5-6 to TRBJ1-1; no firm D call. Germline assignment: CDR1 SGHDT and CDR2 YYEEEE. This CDR3 spans 11 amino acids. V shed 4 bases and J shed 2 bases, with 3 bases lying between them. The CDR3 loop is CASSINTEAFF. The CDR3 region has the DNA TGTGCCAGCAGCATCAACACTGAAGCTTTCTTT.

The chain uses TRBV5-4 and TRBJ1-2, with 7 nucleotides matching TRBD1. Per the germline V gene, CDR1 is SGHNT and CDR2 is YYREEE (reference sequence). Trimming removed 4 bases from V and 0 bases from J; junction bases left unmatched: 3. The CDR3 totals 14 residues. The CDR3, as DNA: TGTGCCAGCAGCAGGGGACAGACTAACTATGGCTACACCTTC. It codes for CASSRGQTNYGYTF. The full variable domain, with the rest looked up from reference TRBV5-4 and TRBJ1-2, is ETGVTQSPTHLIKTRGQQVTLRCSSQSGHNTVSWYQQALGQGPQFIFQYYREEENGRGNFPPRFSGLQFPNYSSELNVNALELDDSALYLCASSRGQTNYGYTFGSGTRLTVV.

This chain links TRBV15 with TRBJ1-3; D is ambiguous. Germline CDR1 reads LNHNV; CDR2 reads YYDKDF (reference sequence). Trimming removed 0 bases from V and 5 bases from J, with 5 bases in between. CDR3 length: 13 amino acids. CDR3 DNA: TGTGCCACCAGCAGAGAGGCCCGAAACACCATATATTTT. Protein: CATSREARNTIYF.

The chain joins TRBV9 to TRBJ2-3, with D perhaps assigned TRBD1 or TRBD2 (6 bases each). Trimming pared 10 bases from V and 0 bases from J, leaving 15 bases between. Germline V gene lookup returns CDR1 SGDLS and CDR2 YYNGEE. The CDR3 covers 14 residues. CDR3: CASGADLSTDTQYF. The CDR3 nucleotides are TGTGCCTCGGGGGCCGACTTAAGCACAGATACGCAGTATTTT.

This clone showed up just a few times. The chain recombines TRBV6-5 with TRBJ2-2; D remains unclear. V lost 2 bases to trimming and J lost 3 bases, with 4 bases between them. The CDR3 loop spans 13 amino acids. The germline V gene encodes CDR1 MNHEY and CDR2 SVGAGI. CDR3 DNA sequence: TGTGCCAGCAGTTACCTAGACACCGGGGAGCTGTTTTTT. It codes for CASSYLDTGELFF.

The gene calls are TRBV11-2 and TRBJ1-1; D not certain. CDR1 is SGHAT and CDR2 is FQNNGV in the germline V gene. The CDR3 is 12 residues long. Deletions cut 2 bases from V and 1 base from J, with 2 bases between. DNA for the CDR3: TGTGCCAGCAGCTTATGGAACACTGAAGCTTTCTTT. Translating it yields CASSLWNTEAFF.